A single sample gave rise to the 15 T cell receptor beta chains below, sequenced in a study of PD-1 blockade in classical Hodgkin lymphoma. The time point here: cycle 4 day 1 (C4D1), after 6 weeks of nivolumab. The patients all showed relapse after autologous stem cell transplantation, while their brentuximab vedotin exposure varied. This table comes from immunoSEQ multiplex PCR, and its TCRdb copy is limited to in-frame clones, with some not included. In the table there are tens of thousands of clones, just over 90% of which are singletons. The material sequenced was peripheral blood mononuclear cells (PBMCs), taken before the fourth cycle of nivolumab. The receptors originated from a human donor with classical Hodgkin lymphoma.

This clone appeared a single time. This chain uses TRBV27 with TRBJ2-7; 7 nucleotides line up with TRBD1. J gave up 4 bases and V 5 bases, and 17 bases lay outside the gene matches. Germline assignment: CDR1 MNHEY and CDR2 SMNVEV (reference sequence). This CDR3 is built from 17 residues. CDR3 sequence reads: CASSPTPADRANYEQYF. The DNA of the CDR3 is TGTGCCAGCAGTCCAACCCCCGCCGACAGGGCCAATTACGAGCAGTACTTC.

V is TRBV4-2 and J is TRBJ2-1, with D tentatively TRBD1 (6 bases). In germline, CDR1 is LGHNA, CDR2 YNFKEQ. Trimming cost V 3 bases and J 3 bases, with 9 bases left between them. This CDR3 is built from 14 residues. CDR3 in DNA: TGTGCCAGCAGCCACGTGGACAGCTACAATGAGCAGTTCTTC. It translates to CASSHVDSYNEQFF.

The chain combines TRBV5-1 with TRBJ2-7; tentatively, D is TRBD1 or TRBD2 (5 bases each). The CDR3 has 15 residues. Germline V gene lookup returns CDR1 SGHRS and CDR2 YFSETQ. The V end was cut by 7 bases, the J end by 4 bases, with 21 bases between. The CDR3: CASSSIPGPDYEQYF. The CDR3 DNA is TGCGCCAGCTCTTCGATTCCGGGACCCGATTACGAGCAGTACTTC.

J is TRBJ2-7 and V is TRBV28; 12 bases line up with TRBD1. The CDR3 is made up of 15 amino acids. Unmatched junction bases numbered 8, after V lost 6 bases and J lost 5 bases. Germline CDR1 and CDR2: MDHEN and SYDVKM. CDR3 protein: CASRFSGTGGDEQYF. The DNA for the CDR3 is TGTGCCAGCAGATTTAGCGGGACAGGGGGCGACGAGCAGTACTTC.

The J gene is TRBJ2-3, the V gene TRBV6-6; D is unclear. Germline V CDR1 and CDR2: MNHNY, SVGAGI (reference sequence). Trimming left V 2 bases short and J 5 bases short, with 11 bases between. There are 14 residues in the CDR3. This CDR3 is CASSYGPLGDTQYF. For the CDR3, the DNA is TGTGCCAGCAGTTACGGACCCCTAGGAGATACGCAGTATTTT.

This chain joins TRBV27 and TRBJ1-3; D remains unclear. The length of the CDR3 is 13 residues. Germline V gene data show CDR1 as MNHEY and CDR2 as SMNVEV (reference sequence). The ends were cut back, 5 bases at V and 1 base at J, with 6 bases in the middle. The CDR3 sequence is CASSQGSGNTIYF. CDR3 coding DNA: TGTGCCAGCAGTCAAGGATCTGGAAACACCATATATTTT.

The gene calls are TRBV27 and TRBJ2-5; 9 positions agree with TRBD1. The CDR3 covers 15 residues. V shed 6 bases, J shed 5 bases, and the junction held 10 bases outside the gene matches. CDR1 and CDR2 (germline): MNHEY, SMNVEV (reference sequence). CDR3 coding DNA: TGTGCCAGCAGGCTAACAGGGGGCGCCGGGGAGACCCAGTACTTC. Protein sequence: CASRLTGGAGETQYF.

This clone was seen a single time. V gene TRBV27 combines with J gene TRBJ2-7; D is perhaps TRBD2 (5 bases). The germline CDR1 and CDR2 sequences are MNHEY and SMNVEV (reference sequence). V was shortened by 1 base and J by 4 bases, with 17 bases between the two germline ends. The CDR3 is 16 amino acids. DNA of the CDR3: TGTGCCAGCAGTTTATATGATGGGATAGCGATTTACGAGCAGTACTTC. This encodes CASSLYDGIAIYEQYF.

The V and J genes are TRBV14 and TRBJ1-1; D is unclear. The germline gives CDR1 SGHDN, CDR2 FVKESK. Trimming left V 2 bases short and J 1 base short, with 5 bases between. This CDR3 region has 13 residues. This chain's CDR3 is CASSQYGNTEAFF. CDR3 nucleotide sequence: TGTGCCAGCAGCCAATATGGGAACACTGAAGCTTTCTTT.

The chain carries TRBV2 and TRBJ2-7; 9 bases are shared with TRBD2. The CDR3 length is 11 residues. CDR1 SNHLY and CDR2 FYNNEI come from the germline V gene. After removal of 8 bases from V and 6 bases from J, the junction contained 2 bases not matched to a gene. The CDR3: CASASGVEQYF. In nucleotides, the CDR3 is TGTGCCAGCGCTAGCGGGGTCGAGCAGTACTTC.

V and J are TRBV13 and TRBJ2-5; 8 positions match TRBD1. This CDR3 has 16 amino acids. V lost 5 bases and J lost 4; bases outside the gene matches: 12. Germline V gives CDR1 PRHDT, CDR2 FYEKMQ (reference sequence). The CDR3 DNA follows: TGTGCCAGCAGCGTAAGACAGGGGCAGGTAGGAGAGACCCAGTACTTC. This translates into CASSVRQGQVGETQYF.

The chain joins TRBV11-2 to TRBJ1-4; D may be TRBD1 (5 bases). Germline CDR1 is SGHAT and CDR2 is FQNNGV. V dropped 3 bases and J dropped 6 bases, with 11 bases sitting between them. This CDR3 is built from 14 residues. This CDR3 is CASSLTAADEKLFF. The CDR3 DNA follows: TGTGCCAGCAGCTTGACAGCGGCTGATGAAAAACTGTTTTTT.

The CDR3 region has the DNA TGCGCCAGCAGTGAGGTTACAGGTAATCAGCCCCAGCATTTT. Translated, it gives CASSEVTGNQPQHF. The chain joins TRBV10-2 to TRBJ1-5; D perhaps matches TRBD1 (5 bases). The V end was cut by 2 bases, the J end by 4 bases, with 9 bases between. The CDR3 covers 14 residues. CDR1 WSHSY and CDR2 SAAADI come from the germline V gene.

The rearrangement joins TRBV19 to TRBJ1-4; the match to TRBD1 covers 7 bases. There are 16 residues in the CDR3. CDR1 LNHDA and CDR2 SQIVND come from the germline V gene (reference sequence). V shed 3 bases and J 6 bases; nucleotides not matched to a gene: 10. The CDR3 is CASSINSGTVYEKLFF. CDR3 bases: TGTGCCAGTAGTATTAACTCCGGGACAGTGTATGAAAAACTGTTTTTT. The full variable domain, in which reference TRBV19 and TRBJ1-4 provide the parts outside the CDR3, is DGGITQSPKYLFRKEGQNVTLSCEQNLNHDAMYWYRQDPGQGLRLIYYSQIVNDFQKGDIAEGYSVSREKKESFPLTVTSAQKNPTAFYLCASSINSGTVYEKLFFGSGTQLSVL.

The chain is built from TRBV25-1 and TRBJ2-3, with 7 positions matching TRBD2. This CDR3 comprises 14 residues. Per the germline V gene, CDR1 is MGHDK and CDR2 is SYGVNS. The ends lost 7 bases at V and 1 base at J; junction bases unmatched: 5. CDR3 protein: CASTAGEGTDTQYF. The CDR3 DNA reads TGTGCCAGCACTGCGGGGGAAGGCACAGATACGCAGTATTTT.